This TCR beta chain originates from a study of cytomegalovirus exposure and HLA in healthy donors. Study in general: Sequencing of some 200 million T cells in an earlier analysis found 90 million to 120 million unique TCR beta sequences.

With respect to this clone: Antigen: not known.

Though nominally healthy at sampling, donors likely had unrecorded immune exposures. Study results and caveats: HLA allele associations emerged for 17,000 or so TCR beta sequences in a later analysis, at 0.05 false discovery rate. A previous analysis found most TCR beta V segments productive roughly 90% or roughly 30% of the time.

Both 60 Vbeta primers and 13 Jbeta primers went into the PCR. The method was immunoSEQ multiplex PCR; TCRdb's version includes in-frame clones alone and lacks a portion of them. Here the sample spans 100,000 to 120,000 clones, more than 65% being singletons. CDR1 is SGDLS, CDR2 YYNGEE, per germline. The CDR3 is 15 amino acids. V was shortened by 0 bases and J by 2 bases, with 11 bases between the two germline ends. The chain employs TRBV9 and TRBJ2-5; no firm D call. The sequencing sample was made of PBMCs. This TCR was recovered from a man aged 30 to 45 in good health and CMV-seropositive. The CDR3 region is CASSVEARPQETQYF. In DNA, the CDR3 is TGTGCCAGCAGCGTAGAGGCCAGGCCGCAAGAGACCCAGTACTTC.